The T cell receptor beta chain under discussion was sequenced for a study of identical twins. TCRdb re-analysed the 5' RACE reads in MiXCR, keeping a single row per CDR3 protein. The data show hundreds of thousands of distinct CDR3 sequences, around 21% seen once. This CDR3 has 14 residues. The V gene's germline CDR1 is DFQATT and CDR2 SNEGSKA (reference sequence). The V end lost 1 base, the J end lost 1 base, and 10 bases lay between the germline ends. This sample was shared with a second study, whose subject was T cells expressing NK-cell markers.

This chain links TRBV20-1 with TRBJ1-1; D unresolved. This clonotype originated in a young woman in good health. The sample comprised PBMCs. In nucleotides, the CDR3 is TGCAGTGCTAGAGGAGGATGGGGGAACACTGAAGCTTTCTTT. Amino acids: CSARGGWGNTEAFF.